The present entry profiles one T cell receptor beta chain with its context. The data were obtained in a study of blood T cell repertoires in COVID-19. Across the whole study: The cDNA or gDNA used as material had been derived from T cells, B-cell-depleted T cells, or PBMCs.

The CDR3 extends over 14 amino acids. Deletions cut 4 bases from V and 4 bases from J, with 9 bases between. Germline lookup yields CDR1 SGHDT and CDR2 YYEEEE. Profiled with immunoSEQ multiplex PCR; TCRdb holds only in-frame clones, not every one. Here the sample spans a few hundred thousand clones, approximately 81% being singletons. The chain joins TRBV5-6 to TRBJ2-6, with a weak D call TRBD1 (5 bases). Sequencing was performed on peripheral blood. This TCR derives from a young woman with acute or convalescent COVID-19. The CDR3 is CASSPGMGANVLTF. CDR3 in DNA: TGTGCCAGCAGCCCAGGGATGGGGGCCAACGTCCTGACTTTC.